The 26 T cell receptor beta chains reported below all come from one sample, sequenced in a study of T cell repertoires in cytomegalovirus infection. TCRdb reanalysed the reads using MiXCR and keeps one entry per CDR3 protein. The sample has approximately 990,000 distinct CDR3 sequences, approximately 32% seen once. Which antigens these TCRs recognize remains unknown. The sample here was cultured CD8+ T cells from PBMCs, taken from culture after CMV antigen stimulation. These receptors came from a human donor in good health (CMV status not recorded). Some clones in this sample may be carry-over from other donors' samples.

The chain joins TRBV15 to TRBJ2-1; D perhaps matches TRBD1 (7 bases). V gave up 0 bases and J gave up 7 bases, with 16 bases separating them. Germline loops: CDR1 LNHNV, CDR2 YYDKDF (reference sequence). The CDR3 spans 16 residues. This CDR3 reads CATSRDRAGGWNEQFF. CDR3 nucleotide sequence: TGTGCCACCAGCAGAGATAGGGCAGGGGGGTGGAATGAGCAGTTCTTC.

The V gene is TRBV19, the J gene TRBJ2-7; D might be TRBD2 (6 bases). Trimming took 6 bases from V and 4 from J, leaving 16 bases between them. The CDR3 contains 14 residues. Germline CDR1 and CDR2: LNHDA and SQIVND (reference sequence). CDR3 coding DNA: TGTGCCAGTAGCTGGGGGGACCGTCTGTACGAGCAGTACTTC. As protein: CASSWGDRLYEQYF.

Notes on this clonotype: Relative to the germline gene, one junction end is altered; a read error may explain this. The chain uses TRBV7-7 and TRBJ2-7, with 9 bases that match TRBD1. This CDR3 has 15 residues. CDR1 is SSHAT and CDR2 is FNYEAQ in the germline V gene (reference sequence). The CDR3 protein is CASSSGTGSMNEQYF. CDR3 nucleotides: TGTGCTAGCAGCTCCGGGACAGGGTCGATGAACGAGCAGTACTTC.

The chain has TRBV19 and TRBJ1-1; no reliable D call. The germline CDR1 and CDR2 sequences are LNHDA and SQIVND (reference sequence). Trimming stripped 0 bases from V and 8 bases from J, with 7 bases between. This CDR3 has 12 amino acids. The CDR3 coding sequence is TGTGCCAGTAGTATAGATCCAGACGAAGCTTTCTTT. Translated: CASSIDPDEAFF.

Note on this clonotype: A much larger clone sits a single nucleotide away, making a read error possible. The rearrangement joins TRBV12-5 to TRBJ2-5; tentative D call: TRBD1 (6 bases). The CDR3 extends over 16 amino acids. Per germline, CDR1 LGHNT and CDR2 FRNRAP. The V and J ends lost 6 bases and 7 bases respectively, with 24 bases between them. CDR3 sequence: CASGAGQGRGRVTQYF. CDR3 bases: TGTGCTAGTGGCGCTGGGCAAGGCAGGGGAAGAGTGACCCAGTACTTC. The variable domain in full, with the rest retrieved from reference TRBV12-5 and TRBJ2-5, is DARVTQTPRHKVTEMGQEVTMRCQPILGHNTVFWYRQTMMQGLELLAYFRNRAPLDDSGMPKDRFSAEMPDATLATLKIQPSEPRDSAVYFCASGAGQGRGRVTQYFGPGTRLLVL.

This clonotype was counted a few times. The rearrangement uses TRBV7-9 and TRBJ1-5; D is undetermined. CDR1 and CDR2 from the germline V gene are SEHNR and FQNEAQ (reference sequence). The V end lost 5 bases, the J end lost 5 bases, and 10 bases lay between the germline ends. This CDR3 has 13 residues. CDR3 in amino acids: CASSHLDDQPQHF. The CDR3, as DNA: TGTGCCAGCAGCCACCTTGACGATCAGCCCCAGCATTTT.

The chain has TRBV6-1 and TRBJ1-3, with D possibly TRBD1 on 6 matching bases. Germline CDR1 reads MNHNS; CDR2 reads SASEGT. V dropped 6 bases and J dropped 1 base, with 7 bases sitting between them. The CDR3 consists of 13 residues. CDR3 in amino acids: CASRTGSGNTIYF. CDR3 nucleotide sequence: TGTGCCAGCAGGACAGGTTCTGGAAACACCATATATTTT.

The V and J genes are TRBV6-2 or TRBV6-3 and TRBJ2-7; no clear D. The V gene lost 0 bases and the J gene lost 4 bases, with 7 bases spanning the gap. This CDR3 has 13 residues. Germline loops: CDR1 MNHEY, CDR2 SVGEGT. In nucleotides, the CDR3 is TGTGCCAGCAGTTACTCGAGACGATACGAGCAGTACGTC. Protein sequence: CASSYSRRYEQYV.

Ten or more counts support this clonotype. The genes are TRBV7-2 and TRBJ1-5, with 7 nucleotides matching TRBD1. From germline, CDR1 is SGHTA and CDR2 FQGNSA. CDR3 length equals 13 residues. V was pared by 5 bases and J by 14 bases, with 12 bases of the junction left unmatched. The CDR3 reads CASSPISGTEKHF. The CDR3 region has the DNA TGTGCCAGCAGCCCTATCTCCGGGACAGAGAAGCATTTT.

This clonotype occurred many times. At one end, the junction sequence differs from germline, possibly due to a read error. CDR3 sequence: CASSLAGGQEKHF. The CDR3 DNA sequence: TGTGCCAGCAGCTTAGCGGGGGGACAGGAAAAACACTTC. The rearrangement uses TRBV7-2 and TRBJ2-7; 8 bases agree with TRBD1. CDR3 length equals 13 residues. Per germline, CDR1 SGHTA and CDR2 FQGNSA.

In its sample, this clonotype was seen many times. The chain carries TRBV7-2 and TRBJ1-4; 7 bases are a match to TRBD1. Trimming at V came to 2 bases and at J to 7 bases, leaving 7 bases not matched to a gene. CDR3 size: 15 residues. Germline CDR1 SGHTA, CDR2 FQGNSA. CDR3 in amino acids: CASSLNRGLSEKLFF. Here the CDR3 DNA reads TGTGCCAGCAGCTTAAACAGGGGTCTGAGTGAAAAACTGTTTTTT.

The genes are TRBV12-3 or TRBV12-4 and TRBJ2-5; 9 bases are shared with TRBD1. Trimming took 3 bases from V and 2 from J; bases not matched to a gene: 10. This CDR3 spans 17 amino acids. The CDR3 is CASSLTGTGSFQETQYF. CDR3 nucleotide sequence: TGTGCCAGCAGTTTGACGGGGACAGGGTCCTTTCAAGAGACCCAGTACTTC.

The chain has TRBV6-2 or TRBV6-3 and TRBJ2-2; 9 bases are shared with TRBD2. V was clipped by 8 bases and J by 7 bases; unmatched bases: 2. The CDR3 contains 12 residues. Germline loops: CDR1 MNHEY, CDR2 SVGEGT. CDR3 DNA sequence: TGTGCCAGCCTAGCGGGGCTCGGGGAGCTGTTTTTT. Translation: CASLAGLGELFF.

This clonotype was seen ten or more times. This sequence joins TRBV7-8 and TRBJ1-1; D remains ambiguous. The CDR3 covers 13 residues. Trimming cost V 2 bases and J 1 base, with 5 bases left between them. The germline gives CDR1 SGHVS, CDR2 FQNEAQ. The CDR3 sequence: CASSLPWNTEAFF. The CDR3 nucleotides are TGTGCCAGCAGCTTACCATGGAACACTGAAGCTTTCTTT.

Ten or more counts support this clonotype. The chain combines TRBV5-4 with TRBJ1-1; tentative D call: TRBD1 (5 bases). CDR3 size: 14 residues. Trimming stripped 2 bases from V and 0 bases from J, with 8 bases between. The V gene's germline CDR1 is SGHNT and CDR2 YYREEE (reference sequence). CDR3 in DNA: TGTGCCAGCAGCTTAGGGACCCTGAACACTGAAGCTTTCTTT. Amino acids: CASSLGTLNTEAFF.

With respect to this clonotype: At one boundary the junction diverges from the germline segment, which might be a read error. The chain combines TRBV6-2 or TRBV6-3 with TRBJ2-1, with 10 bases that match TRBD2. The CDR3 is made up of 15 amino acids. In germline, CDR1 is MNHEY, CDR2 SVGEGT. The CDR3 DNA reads TGTGTCAGCAGTTACGAGCGGGGGGGCAAAAATGAGCAGTTCTTC. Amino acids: CVSSYERGGKNEQFF.

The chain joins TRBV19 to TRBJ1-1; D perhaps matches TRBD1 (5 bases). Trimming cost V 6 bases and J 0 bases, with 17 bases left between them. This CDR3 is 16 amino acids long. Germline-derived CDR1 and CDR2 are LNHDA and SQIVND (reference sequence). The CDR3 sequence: CASSPQGEAMNTEAFF. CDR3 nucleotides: TGTGCCAGTAGCCCCCAGGGTGAGGCTATGAACACTGAAGCTTTCTTT.

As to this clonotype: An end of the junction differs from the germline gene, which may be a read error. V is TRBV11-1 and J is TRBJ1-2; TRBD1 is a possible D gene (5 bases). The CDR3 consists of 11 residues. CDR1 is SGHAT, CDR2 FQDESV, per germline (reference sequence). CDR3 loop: CVSSSRGGYTF. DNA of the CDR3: TGTGTCAGCAGCTCAAGGGGCGGCTACACCTTC.

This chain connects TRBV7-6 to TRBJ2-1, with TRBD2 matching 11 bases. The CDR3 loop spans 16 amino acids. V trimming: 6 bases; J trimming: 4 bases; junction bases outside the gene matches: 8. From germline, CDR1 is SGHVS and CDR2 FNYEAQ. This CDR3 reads CASSHIAGGTYNEQFF. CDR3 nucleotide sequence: TGTGCCAGCAGTCATATAGCGGGGGGGACATACAATGAGCAGTTCTTC.

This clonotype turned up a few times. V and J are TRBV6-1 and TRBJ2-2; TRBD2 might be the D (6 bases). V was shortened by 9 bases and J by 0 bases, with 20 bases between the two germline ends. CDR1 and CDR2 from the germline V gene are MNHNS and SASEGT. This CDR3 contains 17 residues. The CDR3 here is CASRTTFALANTGELFF. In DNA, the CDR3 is TGTGCCAGTCGGACTACCTTTGCTTTAGCGAACACCGGGGAGCTGTTTTTT.

The CDR3 reads CASSLELHEQFF. CDR3 nucleotide sequence: TGCGCCAGCAGCTTGGAGCTACATGAGCAGTTCTTC. V gene TRBV5-1 combines with J gene TRBJ2-1; D not certain. CDR3 length equals 12 residues. In germline, CDR1 is SGHRS, CDR2 YFSETQ. Trimming pared 0 bases from V and 8 bases from J, leaving 6 bases between.

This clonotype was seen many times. CDR3 sequence (DNA): TGTGCCAGCAGTGAATGGGTAGCGGGGGCCTACGAGCAGTACTTC. Protein: CASSEWVAGAYEQYF. The chain couples TRBV6-1 to TRBJ2-7; 9 bases align to TRBD2. The J segment lost 2 bases and the V segment lost 2 bases, leaving 4 bases of the junction unmatched. This CDR3 has 15 residues. Germline V CDR1 and CDR2: MNHNS, SASEGT.

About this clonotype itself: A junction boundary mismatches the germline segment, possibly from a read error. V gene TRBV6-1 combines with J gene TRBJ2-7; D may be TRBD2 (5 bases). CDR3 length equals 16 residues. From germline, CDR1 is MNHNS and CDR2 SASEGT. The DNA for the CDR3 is TGTGCCTGCAGGCCCAGGACTGCAACACCCTCCTACGAGCAGTACTTC. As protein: CACRPRTATPSYEQYF.

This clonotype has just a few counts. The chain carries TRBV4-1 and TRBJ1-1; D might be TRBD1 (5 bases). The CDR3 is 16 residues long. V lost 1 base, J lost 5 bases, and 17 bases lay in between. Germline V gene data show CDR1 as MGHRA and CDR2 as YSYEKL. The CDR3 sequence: CASSQAAHDPGTEAFF. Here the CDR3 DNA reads TGCGCCAGCAGCCAAGCGGCCCACGACCCAGGGACTGAAGCTTTCTTT.

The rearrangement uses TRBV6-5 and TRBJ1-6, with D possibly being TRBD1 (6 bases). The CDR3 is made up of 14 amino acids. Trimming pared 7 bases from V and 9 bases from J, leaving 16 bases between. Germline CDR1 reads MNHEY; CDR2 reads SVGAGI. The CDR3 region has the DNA TGTGCCAGCACCGCACAGGGAGGTAGTTCACCCCTCCACTTT. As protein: CASTAQGGSSPLHF.

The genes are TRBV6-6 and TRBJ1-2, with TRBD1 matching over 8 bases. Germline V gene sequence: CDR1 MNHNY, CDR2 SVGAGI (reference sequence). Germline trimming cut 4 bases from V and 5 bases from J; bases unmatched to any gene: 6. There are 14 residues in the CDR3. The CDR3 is CASSLKGQEYGYTF. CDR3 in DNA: TGTGCCAGCAGTTTAAAGGGACAGGAGTATGGCTACACCTTC.